The 5 T cell receptor beta chains reported below all come from one sample, sequenced in a study of identifying expanded T cells in peripheral blood. Clones were read by immunoSEQ multiplex PCR, and TCRdb kept only the in-frame ones, dropping some. Of approximately 75,000 clones detected, 90% appear once; the ten largest clones hold around 3.3%. Sequencing input: blood. These receptors originate from a person aged 18 to 75 in good health.

The CDR3 region has the DNA TGTGCCTGGAGTAGAGGTTGGAGCGGGGCTCACAATGAGCAGTTCTTC. This translates into CAWSRGWSGAHNEQFF. The chain has TRBV30 and TRBJ2-1, with 7 bases matching TRBD2. V dropped 2 bases and J dropped 5; count of bases not matched to a gene: 12. Germline V gene lookup returns CDR1 GTSNPN and CDR2 SVGIG (reference sequence). This CDR3 is built from 16 residues.

The table lists this clone with a count of one. This chain uses TRBV6-5 with TRBJ2-5; weak D call: TRBD2 (5 bases). The germline CDR1 and CDR2 sequences are MNHEY and SVGAGI. Trimming pared 6 bases from V and 2 bases from J, leaving 13 bases between. The CDR3 totals 14 residues. CDR3 in amino acids: CASRNGINQETQYF. CDR3 DNA: TGTGCCAGCAGGAACGGGATTAATCAAGAGACCCAGTACTTC.

Notes on this clone: Different DNA sequences within this sample yield the same CDR3. The chain uses TRBV29-1 and TRBJ2-7; D gene uncertain. V was shortened by 3 bases and J by 2 bases, with 8 bases between the two germline ends. The germline gives CDR1 SQVTM, CDR2 ANQGSEA. This CDR3 contains 12 residues. CDR3 bases: TGCAGCGTTGAGGACGGAACCTACGAGCAGTACTTC. It codes for CSVEDGTYEQYF.

The chain is built from TRBV28 and TRBJ1-1; D unclear. Germline V gives CDR1 MDHEN, CDR2 SYDVKM. This CDR3 region has 14 residues. Trimming pared 2 bases from V and 6 bases from J, leaving 13 bases between. This CDR3 is CASSLLGPGSEAFF. The CDR3 DNA follows: TGTGCCAGCAGTTTACTCGGGCCGGGGTCTGAAGCTTTCTTT.

The chain recombines TRBV6-5 with TRBJ1-2; 10 nucleotides match TRBD1. This CDR3 region has 14 residues. Looked up from germline, CDR1 is MNHEY and CDR2 is SVGAGI. V gave up 3 bases and J gave up 4 bases; unmatched junction bases: 2. This chain's CDR3 is CASSYWTGGYGYTF. The CDR3 DNA follows: TGTGCCAGCAGTTATTGGACAGGGGGCTATGGCTACACCTTC.